These 15 T cell receptor beta chains were all obtained from the same sample, sequenced in a study of cytomegalovirus exposure and HLA in healthy donors. 13 Jbeta primers and 60 Vbeta primers were used for the PCR. Only in-frame clones appear in the TCRdb table, and some are missing; sequencing was by immunoSEQ multiplex PCR. The sample records 110,000 to 150,000 clones, almost 85% being singletons. Sequencing was carried out using PBMCs. The source is a man in his late teens or twenties in good health and CMV-seropositive.

The chain combines TRBV7-9 with TRBJ1-5; 10 nucleotides match TRBD1. The trim removed 5 bases at V and 2 bases at J, leaving 6 bases unmatched. The CDR3 sequence is 16 residues long. Germline V CDR1 and CDR2: SEHNR, FQNEAQ (reference sequence). Here the CDR3 DNA reads TGTGCCAGCAGCGGCGCCGGGACAGGGGGCAATCAGCCCCAGCATTTT. It translates to CASSGAGTGGNQPQHF.

This clone was recorded a few times. The chain couples TRBV28 to TRBJ2-7, with D unclear. CDR3 length: 14 amino acids. V was cut by 2 bases and J by 1 base, with 9 bases left in between. In germline, CDR1 is MDHEN, CDR2 SYDVKM. In nucleotides, the CDR3 is TGTGCCAGCAGTTTAACGGTGATTTCCTACGAGCAGTACTTC. Translated: CASSLTVISYEQYF.

The chain combines TRBV7-9 with TRBJ1-2; 7 positions match TRBD1. V lost 6 bases, J lost 2 bases, and 12 bases stayed unmatched. Germline lookup yields CDR1 SEHNR and CDR2 FQNEAQ (reference sequence). CDR3 length: 16 amino acids. The CDR3 sequence: CASRKTGTAFNYGYTF. CDR3 coding DNA: TGTGCCAGCAGGAAGACCGGGACAGCCTTCAACTATGGCTACACCTTC.

This chain links TRBV5-1 with TRBJ2-7; 9 bases map to TRBD1. The V segment lost 3 bases and the J segment 2 bases; nucleotides outside the gene matches: 3. The germline V gene encodes CDR1 SGHRS and CDR2 YFSETQ. The CDR3 length is 14 residues. The chain's CDR3 is CASSSGTGPYEQYF. The CDR3 coding sequence is TGCGCCAGCAGCTCCGGGACAGGGCCCTACGAGCAGTACTTC.

The chain uses TRBV28 and TRBJ2-5; maybe TRBD2 (5 bases). Germline assignment: CDR1 MDHEN and CDR2 SYDVKM. This CDR3 comprises 15 residues. Trimming took off 5 bases at V and 5 bases at J, with 18 bases between the two ends. The CDR3 bases are TGTGCCAGCAGTGCTCCTTATGCGGGTAGCGAGACCCAGTACTTC. Its translation: CASSAPYAGSETQYF.

CDR3 residues: CASSAPASGSYEQYF. The CDR3 DNA sequence: TGCGCCAGCAGCGCCCCCGCTAGCGGATCCTACGAGCAGTACTTC. The chain combines TRBV5-1 with TRBJ2-7; 7 bases match TRBD2. Germline assignment: CDR1 SGHRS and CDR2 YFSETQ. The J segment lost 1 base and the V segment lost 4 bases, leaving 8 bases of the junction unmatched. This CDR3 has 15 amino acids. Full variable domain (missing parts from reference TRBV5-1 and TRBJ2-7): KAGVTQTPRYLIKTRGQQVTLSCSPISGHRSVSWYQQTPGQGLQFLFEYFSETQRNKGNFPGRFSGRQFSNSRSEMNVSTLELGDSALYLCASSAPASGSYEQYFGPGTRLTVT.

The gene calls are TRBV5-5 and TRBJ1-5; 9 bases line up with TRBD1. This CDR3 region has 14 residues. Trimming removed 3 bases from V and 5 bases from J; junction bases left unmatched: 3. Germline CDR1 is SGHKS and CDR2 is YYEKEE (reference sequence). The CDR3 DNA sequence: TGTGCCAGCAGCTCGGACAGGGGCTATCAGCCCCAGCATTTT. Its protein product is CASSSDRGYQPQHF.

The CDR3 loop reads CASSSFGGREWSYNEQFF. The CDR3 DNA follows: TGTGCCAGCAGCTCCTTTGGAGGGCGGGAGTGGTCCTACAATGAGCAGTTCTTC. This chain uses TRBV11-2 with TRBJ2-1; 7 bases align to TRBD2. Trimming took 4 bases from V and 1 from J; bases not matched to a gene: 13. Germline V CDR1 and CDR2: SGHAT, FQNNGV. The CDR3 has 18 amino acids.

The chain joins TRBV5-1 to TRBJ1-2; no clear D. Germline lookup yields CDR1 SGHRS and CDR2 YFSETQ. Trimming took 0 bases from V and 4 from J, leaving 7 bases between them. This CDR3 is built from 13 residues. The CDR3 is CASSLDSIYGYTF. In nucleotides, the CDR3 is TGCGCCAGCAGCTTGGACAGCATCTATGGCTACACCTTC. Combining the CDR3 with reference TRBV5-1 and TRBJ1-2 gives the whole variable domain KAGVTQTPRYLIKTRGQQVTLSCSPISGHRSVSWYQQTPGQGLQFLFEYFSETQRNKGNFPGRFSGRQFSNSRSEMNVSTLELGDSALYLCASSLDSIYGYTFGSGTRLTVV.

This chain joins TRBV2 and TRBJ2-5, with 10 nucleotides matching TRBD1. Germline V gene lookup returns CDR1 SNHLY and CDR2 FYNNEI. J was trimmed by 6 bases and V by 5 bases; bases with no gene match: 9. The CDR3 is 15 amino acids. CDR3 in DNA: TGTGCCAGCAGTTCAGTGACAGGGGGCCAGAAGACCCAGTACTTC. It is translated as CASSSVTGGQKTQYF.

This clone was seen only a few times. CDR3 loop: CASSGNIYEQYF. CDR3 bases: TGTGCCAGCAGTGGTAATATCTACGAGCAGTACTTC. The chain recombines TRBV2 with TRBJ2-7; unclear D gene. The CDR3 contains 12 residues. Germline CDR1 reads SNHLY; CDR2 reads FYNNEI. Trimming shortened V by 4 bases and J by 3 bases, and 7 bases separated the two germline ends.

The genes are TRBV7-9 and TRBJ1-2; D is possibly TRBD1 (5 bases). Germline assignment: CDR1 SEHNR and CDR2 FQNEAQ (reference sequence). This CDR3 has 11 residues. V lost 5 bases to trimming and J lost 7 bases, with 8 bases between them. This chain's CDR3 is CASSHTGGYTF. The CDR3 bases are TGTGCCAGCAGCCACACAGGTGGCTACACCTTC.

The chain recombines TRBV2 with TRBJ2-7, with D possibly being TRBD2 (7 bases). From germline, CDR1 is SNHLY and CDR2 FYNNEI. The CDR3 consists of 14 residues. Trimming took off 8 bases at V and 0 bases at J, with 14 bases between the two ends. The CDR3 DNA reads as TGTGCCAGCTCTGGGGGGGCAGCCTCCTACGAGCAGTACTTC. Protein product: CASSGGAASYEQYF.

With respect to this clone: At one end, the junction sequence differs from germline, possibly due to a read error. This chain links TRBV19 with TRBJ2-1; D is unresolved. The CDR3 consists of 11 residues. CDR1 is LNHDA and CDR2 is SQIVND in the germline V gene (reference sequence). The CDR3 protein is CASSVYYEQFF. CDR3 nucleotides: TGTGCCAGTAGTGTCTACTATGAGCAGTTCTTC.

The genes are TRBV6-1 and TRBJ2-2; a possible D gene is TRBD1 (5 bases). The V end lost 7 bases, the J end lost 2 bases, and 14 bases lay between the germline ends. The germline CDR1 and CDR2 sequences are MNHNS and SASEGT. The CDR3 sequence is 15 residues long. The CDR3 is CASTIGRVNTGELFF. DNA for the CDR3: TGTGCCAGCACCATAGGCAGGGTTAACACCGGGGAGCTGTTTTTT.